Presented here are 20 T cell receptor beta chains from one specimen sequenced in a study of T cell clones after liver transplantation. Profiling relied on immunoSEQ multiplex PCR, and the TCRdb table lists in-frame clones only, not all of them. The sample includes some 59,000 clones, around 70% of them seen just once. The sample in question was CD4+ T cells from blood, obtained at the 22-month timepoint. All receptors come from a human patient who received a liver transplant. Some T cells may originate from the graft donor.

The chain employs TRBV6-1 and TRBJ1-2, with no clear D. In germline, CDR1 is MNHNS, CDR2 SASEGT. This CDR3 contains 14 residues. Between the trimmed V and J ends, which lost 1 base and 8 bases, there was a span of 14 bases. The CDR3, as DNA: TGTGCCAGCAGTGAAGGCCGCAAAACGGGGGGCTACACCTTC. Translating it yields CASSEGRKTGGYTF.

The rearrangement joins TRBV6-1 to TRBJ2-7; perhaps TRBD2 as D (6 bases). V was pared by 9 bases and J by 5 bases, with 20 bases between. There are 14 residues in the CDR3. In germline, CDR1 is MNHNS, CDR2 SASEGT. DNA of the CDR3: TGTGCCAGTACTGAAGGGGCGGGGTTTGACGAGCAGTACTTC. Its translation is CASTEGAGFDEQYF.

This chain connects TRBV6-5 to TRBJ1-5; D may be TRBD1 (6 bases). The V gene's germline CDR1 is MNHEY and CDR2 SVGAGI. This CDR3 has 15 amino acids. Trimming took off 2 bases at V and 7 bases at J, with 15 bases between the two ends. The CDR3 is CASSYDSRGGQPQHF. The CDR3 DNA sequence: TGTGCCAGCAGTTACGATTCCAGGGGCGGGCAGCCCCAGCATTTT.

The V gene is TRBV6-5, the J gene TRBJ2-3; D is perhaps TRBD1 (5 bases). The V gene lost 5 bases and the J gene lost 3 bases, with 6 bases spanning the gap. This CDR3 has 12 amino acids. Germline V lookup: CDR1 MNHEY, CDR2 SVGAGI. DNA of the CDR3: TGTGCCAGCAGTCAGGGAACAGATACGCAGTATTTT. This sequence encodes CASSQGTDTQYF.

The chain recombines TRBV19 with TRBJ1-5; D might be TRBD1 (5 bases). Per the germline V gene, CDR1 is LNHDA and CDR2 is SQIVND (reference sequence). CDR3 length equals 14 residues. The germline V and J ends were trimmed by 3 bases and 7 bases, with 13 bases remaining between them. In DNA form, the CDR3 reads TGTGCCAGTAGTATCCGGCAGGGTAGCCAGCCCCAGCATTTT. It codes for CASSIRQGSQPQHF.

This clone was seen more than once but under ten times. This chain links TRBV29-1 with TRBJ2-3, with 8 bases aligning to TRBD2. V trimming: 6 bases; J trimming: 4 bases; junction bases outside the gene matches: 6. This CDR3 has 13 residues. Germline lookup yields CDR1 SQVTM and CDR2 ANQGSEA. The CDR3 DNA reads TGCAGCGTCCACCAGCGGGGGCCAGATACGCAGTATTTT. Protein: CSVHQRGPDTQYF.

The DNA of the CDR3 is TGTGCCAGCAGCTTGTGGCAGGGCTCAACTAATGAAAAACTGTTTTTT. Amino acids: CASSLWQGSTNEKLFF. This chain uses TRBV5-8 with TRBJ1-4, with a weak D call TRBD1 (5 bases). The V and J ends lost 1 base and 0 bases respectively, with 10 bases between them. From germline, CDR1 is SGHTS and CDR2 YDEGEE. The CDR3 totals 16 residues.

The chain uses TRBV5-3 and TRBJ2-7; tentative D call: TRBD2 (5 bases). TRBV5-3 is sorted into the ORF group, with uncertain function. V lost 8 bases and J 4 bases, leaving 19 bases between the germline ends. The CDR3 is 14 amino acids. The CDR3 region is CASSRASRRYEQYF. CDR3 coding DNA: TGTGCCAGCAGCCGAGCGTCGAGGAGGTACGAGCAGTACTTC.

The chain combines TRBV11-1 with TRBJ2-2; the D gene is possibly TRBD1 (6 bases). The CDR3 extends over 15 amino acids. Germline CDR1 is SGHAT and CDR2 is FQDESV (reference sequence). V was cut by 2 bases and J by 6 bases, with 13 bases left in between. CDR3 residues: CASSLSTGWAGELFF. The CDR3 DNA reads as TGTGCCAGCAGCTTATCGACAGGCTGGGCCGGGGAGCTGTTTTTT.

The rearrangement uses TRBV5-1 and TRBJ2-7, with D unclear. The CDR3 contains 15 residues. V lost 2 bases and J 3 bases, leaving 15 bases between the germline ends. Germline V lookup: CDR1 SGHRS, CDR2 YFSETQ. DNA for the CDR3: TGCGCCAGCAGCTTAAGGAGATCTCCAGACTACGAGCAGTACTTC. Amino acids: CASSLRRSPDYEQYF.

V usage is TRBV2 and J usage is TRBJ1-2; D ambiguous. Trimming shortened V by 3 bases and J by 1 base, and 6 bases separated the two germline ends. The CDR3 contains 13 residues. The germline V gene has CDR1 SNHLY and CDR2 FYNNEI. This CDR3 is CASSEGLNYGYTF. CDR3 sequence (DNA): TGTGCCAGCAGTGAGGGTCTTAACTATGGCTACACCTTC.

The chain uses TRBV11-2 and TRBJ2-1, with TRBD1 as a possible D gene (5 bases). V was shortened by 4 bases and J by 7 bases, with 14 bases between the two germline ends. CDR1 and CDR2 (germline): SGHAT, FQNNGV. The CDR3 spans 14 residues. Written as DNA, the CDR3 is TGTGCCAGCAGCTCGTATGCAGGGAAAAATGAGCAGTTCTTC. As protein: CASSSYAGKNEQFF. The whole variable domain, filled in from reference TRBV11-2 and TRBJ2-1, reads EAGVAQSPRYKIIEKRQSVAFWCNPISGHATLYWYQQILGQGPKLLIQFQNNGVVDDSQLPKDRFSAERLKGVDSTLKIQPAKLEDSAVYLCASSSYAGKNEQFFGPGTRLTVL.

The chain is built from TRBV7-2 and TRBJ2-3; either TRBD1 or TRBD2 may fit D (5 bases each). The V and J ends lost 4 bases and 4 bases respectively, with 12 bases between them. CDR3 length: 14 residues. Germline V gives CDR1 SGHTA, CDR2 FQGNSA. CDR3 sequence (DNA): TGTGCCAGCAGCTATAACCAGGGAGCAGATACGCAGTATTTT. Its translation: CASSYNQGADTQYF.

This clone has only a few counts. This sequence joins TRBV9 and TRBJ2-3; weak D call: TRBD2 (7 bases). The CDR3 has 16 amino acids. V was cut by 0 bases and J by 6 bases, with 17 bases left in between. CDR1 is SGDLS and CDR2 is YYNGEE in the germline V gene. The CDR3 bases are TGTGCCAGCAGCGTAGGAATGAGAGGGGGGGTTGATACGCAGTATTTT. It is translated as CASSVGMRGGVDTQYF.

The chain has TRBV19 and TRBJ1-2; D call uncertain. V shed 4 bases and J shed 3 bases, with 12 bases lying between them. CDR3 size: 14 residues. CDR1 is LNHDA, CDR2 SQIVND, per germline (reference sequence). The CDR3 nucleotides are TGTGCCAGTAGTACCTTGGGCGGAGACTATGGCTACACCTTC. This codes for CASSTLGGDYGYTF.

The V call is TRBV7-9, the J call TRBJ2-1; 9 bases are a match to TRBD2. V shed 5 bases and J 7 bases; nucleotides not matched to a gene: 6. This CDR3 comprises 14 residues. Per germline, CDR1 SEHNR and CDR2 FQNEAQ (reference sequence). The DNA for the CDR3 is TGTGCCAGCAGCCTCGGGACTAGCCCTAATGAGCAGTTCTTC. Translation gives CASSLGTSPNEQFF.

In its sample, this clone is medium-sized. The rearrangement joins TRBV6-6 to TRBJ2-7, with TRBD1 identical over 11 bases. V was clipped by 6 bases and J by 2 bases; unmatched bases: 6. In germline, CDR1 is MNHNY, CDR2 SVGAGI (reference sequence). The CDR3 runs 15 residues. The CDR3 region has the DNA TGTGCCAGCAGAGATAGGACAGGGGGCGCCTACGAGCAGTACTTC. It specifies CASRDRTGGAYEQYF.

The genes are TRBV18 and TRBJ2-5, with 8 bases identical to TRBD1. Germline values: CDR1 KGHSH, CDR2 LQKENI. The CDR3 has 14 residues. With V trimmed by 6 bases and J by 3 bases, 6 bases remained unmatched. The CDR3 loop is CASSRTGPEETQYF. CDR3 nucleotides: TGTGCCAGCTCCCGGACAGGGCCGGAAGAGACCCAGTACTTC. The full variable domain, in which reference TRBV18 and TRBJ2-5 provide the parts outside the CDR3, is NAGVMQNPRHLVRRRGQEARLRCSPMKGHSHVYWYRQLPEEGLKFMVYLQKENIIDESGMPKERFSAEFPKEGPSILRIQQVVRGDSAAYFCASSRTGPEETQYFGPGTRLLVL.

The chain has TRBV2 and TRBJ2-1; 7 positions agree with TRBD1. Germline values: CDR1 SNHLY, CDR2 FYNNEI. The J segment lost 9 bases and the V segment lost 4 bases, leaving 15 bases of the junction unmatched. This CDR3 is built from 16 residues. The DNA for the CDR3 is TGTGCCAGCAGTGGCCTACCGACGACAGGGATCGTTGAGCAGTTCTTC. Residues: CASSGLPTTGIVEQFF.

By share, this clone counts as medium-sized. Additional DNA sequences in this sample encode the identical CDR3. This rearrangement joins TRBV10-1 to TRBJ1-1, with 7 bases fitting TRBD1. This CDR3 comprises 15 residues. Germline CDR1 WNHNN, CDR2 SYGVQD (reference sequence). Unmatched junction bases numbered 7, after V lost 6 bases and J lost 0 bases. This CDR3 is CASSDSTGMNTEAFF. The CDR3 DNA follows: TGCGCCAGCAGCGACTCGACAGGGATGAACACTGAAGCTTTCTTT.